A single sample gave rise to the 4 T cell receptor beta chains below, sequenced in a study of control samples from healthy donors and cancer patients. Data came from immunoSEQ multiplex PCR; TCRdb stores just in-frame clones and leaves some out. This sample carries 150,000 to 180,000 clones, roughly 94% of them seen once, and the ten largest clones take approximately 5.5%. Sequenced input: blood. These TCRs come from a man aged 35 to 55 in good health.

The V call is TRBV2, the J call TRBJ1-2; TRBD1 matches 7 bases. J lost 2 bases, V lost 6 bases, and 9 bases had no gene match. Germline V gene sequence: CDR1 SNHLY, CDR2 FYNNEI. The CDR3 is made up of 15 amino acids. CDR3 sequence (DNA): TGTGCCAGCAGGCCTAGGGGGCCCTTGAACTATGGCTACACCTTC. It is translated as CASRPRGPLNYGYTF.

V usage is TRBV5-6 and J usage is TRBJ2-5; 8 bases agree with TRBD1. J was trimmed by 4 bases and V by 2 bases; bases with no gene match: 4. The germline V gene encodes CDR1 SGHDT and CDR2 YYEEEE. The CDR3 loop spans 14 amino acids. As DNA, the CDR3 is TGTGCCAGCAGCTTCCCAGGGGGCATAGAGACCCAGTACTTC. Protein product: CASSFPGGIETQYF.

The chain uses TRBV20-1 and TRBJ1-5; no clear D gene. Germline assignment: CDR1 DFQATT and CDR2 SNEGSKA (reference sequence). V shed 3 bases and J shed 2 bases, with 8 bases lying between them. The CDR3 loop spans 13 amino acids. CDR3 loop: CSASTGGNQPQHF. The CDR3 nucleotides are TGCAGTGCTAGTACCGGCGGCAATCAGCCCCAGCATTTT.

This chain connects TRBV5-1 to TRBJ2-5, with D maybe TRBD2 (7 bases). Germline CDR1 and CDR2: SGHRS and YFSETQ. The CDR3 totals 17 residues. The germline V and J ends were trimmed by 0 bases and 2 bases, with 17 bases remaining between them. CDR3 protein: CASSLGAGGPRQETQYF. In nucleotides, the CDR3 is TGCGCCAGCAGCTTGGGAGCCGGGGGGCCCCGTCAAGAGACCCAGTACTTC.